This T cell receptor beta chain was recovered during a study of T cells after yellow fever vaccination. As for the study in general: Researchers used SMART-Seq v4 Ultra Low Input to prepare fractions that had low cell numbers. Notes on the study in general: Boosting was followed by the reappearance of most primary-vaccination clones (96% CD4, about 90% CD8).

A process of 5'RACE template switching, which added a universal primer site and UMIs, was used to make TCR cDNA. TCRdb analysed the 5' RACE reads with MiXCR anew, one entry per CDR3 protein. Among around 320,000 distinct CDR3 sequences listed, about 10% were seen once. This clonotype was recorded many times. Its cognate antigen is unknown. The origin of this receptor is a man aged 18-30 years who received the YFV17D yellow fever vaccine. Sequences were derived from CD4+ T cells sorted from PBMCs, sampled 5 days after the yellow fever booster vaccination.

This CDR3 is CASSLTWSGEQYV. The CDR3 nucleotides read TGTGCCAGCAGCCTAACGTGGTCCGGCGAGCAGTACGTC. The V and J genes are TRBV6-2 or TRBV6-3 and TRBJ2-7; D remains unclear. The CDR3 covers 13 residues. The germline gives CDR1 MNHEY, CDR2 SVGEGT. V was cut by 6 bases and J by 6 bases, with 15 bases left in between.